This T cell receptor beta chain was documented in a study of cytomegalovirus exposure and HLA in healthy donors. Study context: There were 70 million to 95 million unique TCRs (from HLA-typed donors) in an early data release.

Whole-study findings and limits: Earlier findings revealed that most TCR beta V segments proved productive either about 87% or about 30% of the time. When presence/absence was analysed, sequencing depth was taken to be roughly uniform across donors.

In the PCR, 60 Vbeta and 13 Jbeta primers were used. Source study methods: There were about 80 million unique TCR beta chains by a later count, and 8.5 million to 14 million of them were shared. Data came from immunoSEQ multiplex PCR; TCRdb stores just in-frame clones and leaves some out. The DNA was the basis for D and trimming; V, J and clone size are from that table. The sample lists over 200,000 clones; more than 70% were seen once. Per germline, CDR1 MNHEY and CDR2 SMNVEV (reference sequence). This CDR3 region has 15 residues. The V gene end was trimmed by 5 bases and the J gene end by 4 bases; junction bases not matched to a gene: 3. As to this clone: What it binds is not known.

The genes are TRBV27 and TRBJ2-1; 12 positions agree with TRBD2. This sequence was found in a human donor in good health. Sequenced sample: PBMCs. Here the CDR3 DNA reads TGTGCCAGCAGTAGACTAGCGGGAGCTTACAATGAGCAGTTCTTC. Its protein product is CASSRLAGAYNEQFF.